These 20 T cell receptor beta chains were sequenced from one sample in a study of T-cell reconstitution after alpha-beta-depleted transplantation in children. Library preparation (for TCRbeta) was performed with unique molecular identifiers. One entry per CDR3 protein, called by TCRdb with MiXCR from the PCR reads. The table shows 700,000 or so distinct CDR3 sequences, with roughly 13% occurring only once. Material: PBMCs, obtained before TCRalphabeta/CD19-depleted stem cell transplant. Receptors were obtained from a girl under 10 years old with congenital amegakaryocytic thrombocytopenia, due to receive a stem cell transplant.

This clonotype was counted a few times. This rearrangement joins TRBV5-1 to TRBJ2-4, with 7 bases aligning to TRBD2. The CDR3 length is 17 residues. Per the germline V gene, CDR1 is SGHRS and CDR2 is YFSETQ. V shed 4 bases and J 0 bases; nucleotides not matched to a gene: 10. Here the CDR3 reads CASSPLGSGIAKNIQYF. The CDR3 region has the DNA TGCGCCAGCAGCCCTCTTGGGAGCGGGATAGCCAAAAACATTCAGTACTTC.

The sample holds many counts of this clonotype. The gene calls are TRBV14 and TRBJ2-7; D is uncertain. This CDR3 comprises 12 residues. The germline V gene has CDR1 SGHDN and CDR2 FVKESK. Trimming pared 4 bases from V and 4 bases from J, leaving 8 bases between. CDR3 DNA sequence: TGTGCCAGCAGCCTACAGTTTTACGAGCAGTACTTC. Protein: CASSLQFYEQYF.

This clonotype was picked up many times. This chain joins TRBV29-1 and TRBJ2-1; D remains ambiguous. V was clipped by 0 bases and J by 4 bases, with 7 bases between them. The CDR3 is 13 amino acids. The germline V gene has CDR1 SQVTM and CDR2 ANQGSEA. Here the CDR3 reads CSVEDQEYNEQFF. CDR3 coding DNA: TGCAGCGTTGAAGATCAAGAGTACAATGAGCAGTTCTTC.

This clonotype was observed a handful of times. The V gene is TRBV30, the J gene TRBJ1-5, with 9 bases fitting TRBD1. CDR1 is GTSNPN and CDR2 is SVGIG in the germline V gene (reference sequence). After removal of 5 bases from V and 7 bases from J, the junction contained 9 bases not matched to a gene. The CDR3 extends over 14 amino acids. The CDR3 loop reads CAWGQGLPGQPQHF. The CDR3 bases are TGTGCCTGGGGACAGGGGCTCCCGGGGCAGCCCCAGCATTTT.

This clonotype has a count of ten or more. The J gene is TRBJ2-1, the V gene TRBV5-1; 7 bases agree with TRBD1. Trimming removed 4 bases from V and 5 bases from J; junction bases left unmatched: 6. The CDR3 loop spans 14 amino acids. Germline CDR1 SGHRS, CDR2 YFSETQ. DNA for the CDR3: TGCGCCAGCAGCGTACAGGGGAGAGACAATGAGCAGTTCTTC. Amino acids: CASSVQGRDNEQFF.

This clonotype occurred many times. The rearrangement links TRBV5-1 to TRBJ1-1; TRBD1 matches 7 bases. Germline CDR1 and CDR2: SGHRS and YFSETQ. The CDR3 has 12 amino acids. V was pared by 4 bases and J by 8 bases, with 5 bases of the junction left unmatched. CDR3 in DNA: TGCGCCAGCAGCCCTGGGACAGACGAAGCTTTCTTT. Its translation is CASSPGTDEAFF.

This clonotype was seen many times. The CDR3 DNA sequence: TGCGCCAGCAGCTTGGGGCTAAAGACGGAAGCTTTCTTT. As protein: CASSLGLKTEAFF. The chain carries TRBV5-1 and TRBJ1-1; D call uncertain. Trimming cost V 0 bases and J 8 bases, with 11 bases left between them. Germline lookup yields CDR1 SGHRS and CDR2 YFSETQ. The CDR3 extends over 13 amino acids.

The CDR3: CSAISGYYNEQFF. CDR3 DNA: TGCAGTGCTATATCAGGGTACTACAATGAGCAGTTCTTC. V and J are TRBV20-1 and TRBJ2-1; weak D call: TRBD1 (5 bases). Trimming left V 4 bases short and J 3 bases short, with 10 bases between. The CDR3 loop spans 13 amino acids. Germline lookup yields CDR1 DFQATT and CDR2 SNEGSKA (reference sequence).

This clonotype was picked up many times. This rearrangement joins TRBV6-1 to TRBJ1-1; D is unresolved. The V end was cut by 7 bases, the J end by 6 bases, with 18 bases between. The CDR3 spans 14 residues. Germline assignment: CDR1 MNHNS and CDR2 SASEGT. This chain's CDR3 is CASIGRRSDAEAFF. Written as DNA, the CDR3 is TGTGCCAGCATCGGGAGGCGGTCTGACGCTGAAGCTTTCTTT.

The J gene is TRBJ2-1, the V gene TRBV20-1; TRBD2 agrees at 14 bases. Germline values: CDR1 DFQATT, CDR2 SNEGSKA (reference sequence). This CDR3 comprises 16 residues. Losses at the gene ends were 3 bases for V and 1 base for J; bases not matched to a gene: 2. The CDR3 region is CSARTSGRDSYNEQFF. Written as DNA, the CDR3 is TGCAGTGCTAGGACTAGCGGGAGGGATTCCTACAATGAGCAGTTCTTC.

V is TRBV7-9 and J is TRBJ2-7, with TRBD2 matching 9 bases. Trimming removed 5 bases from V and 4 bases from J; junction bases left unmatched: 9. This CDR3 region has 15 residues. Germline V gene lookup returns CDR1 SEHNR and CDR2 FQNEAQ (reference sequence). CDR3 in DNA: TGTGCCAGCAGCCCCCGACCGGGACTAGCTTACGAGCAGTACTTC. Translation gives CASSPRPGLAYEQYF.

The sample holds one count of this clonotype. The rearrangement uses TRBV10-3 and TRBJ2-7; 7 nucleotides agree with TRBD1. Trimming at V came to 10 bases and at J to 3 bases, leaving 9 bases not matched to a gene. Germline CDR1 ENHRY, CDR2 SYGVKD. This CDR3 has 13 residues. The CDR3 loop reads CATVGTAFYEQYF. DNA of the CDR3: TGTGCCACCGTCGGGACAGCCTTCTACGAGCAGTACTTC.

This clonotype was counted only a few times. The chain has TRBV29-1 and TRBJ2-7; D is perhaps TRBD1 or TRBD2 (5 bases each). The CDR3 sequence is 14 residues long. V lost 0 bases, J lost 4 bases, and 13 bases lay in between. The germline V gene encodes CDR1 SQVTM and CDR2 ANQGSEA. The CDR3 DNA reads as TGCAGCGTTGAAGATCCAGGGACGGCGTACGAGCAGTACTTC. It yields the protein CSVEDPGTAYEQYF.

This clonotype has ten or more counts. In DNA, the CDR3 is TGTGCCAGCAGTGGACAAATCCGATACGAGCAGTACTTC. Encoded protein: CASSGQIRYEQYF. This sequence joins TRBV12-3 or TRBV12-4 and TRBJ2-7; weak D call: TRBD1 (5 bases). The CDR3 length is 13 residues. Trimming removed 5 bases at V and 4 bases at J, with 12 bases between.

The CDR3 sequence is CASSLVGNSGANVLTF. The CDR3 coding sequence is TGTGCCAGCAGCTTAGTAGGTAACTCTGGGGCCAACGTCCTGACTTTC. This chain connects TRBV7-8 to TRBJ2-6, with D uncertain. V lost 1 base and J 0 bases, leaving 7 bases between the germline ends. CDR1 and CDR2 (germline): SGHVS, FQNEAQ. The CDR3 totals 16 residues.

This clonotype occurred many times. The chain employs TRBV10-3 and TRBJ2-5; no reliable D call. The germline CDR1 and CDR2 sequences are ENHRY and SYGVKD. The CDR3 consists of 13 residues. Between the trimmed V and J ends, which lost 2 bases and 5 bases, there was a span of 9 bases. The CDR3 DNA is TGTGCCATCAGTGAGATGAAGGTGGAGACCCAGTACTTC. It translates to CAISEMKVETQYF.

This clonotype was recorded many times. The chain employs TRBV12-3 or TRBV12-4 and TRBJ2-5, with D maybe TRBD1 (6 bases). This CDR3 spans 13 amino acids. The ends were cut back, 10 bases at V and 2 bases at J, with 14 bases in the middle. The CDR3 protein is CATADRLQETQYF. As DNA, the CDR3 is TGTGCCACAGCTGACAGGTTACAAGAGACCCAGTACTTC.

The chain has TRBV14 and TRBJ2-5; possibly TRBD2 for D (5 bases). CDR1 and CDR2 from the germline V gene are SGHDN and FVKESK. The CDR3 loop spans 12 amino acids. V was cut by 5 bases and J by 5 bases, with 9 bases left in between. The CDR3 here is CASSGRVETQYF. The CDR3 DNA reads TGTGCCAGCAGCGGGAGAGTGGAGACCCAGTACTTC.

In its sample, this clonotype was seen many times. The CDR3 sequence: CASSRSGDWLYEQYF. CDR3 coding DNA: TGTGCCAGCAGTAGATCAGGGGACTGGCTTTACGAGCAGTACTTC. This chain joins TRBV27 and TRBJ2-7; D might be TRBD1 or TRBD2, each matching 6 bases. CDR3 length equals 15 residues. Trimming shortened V by 5 bases and J by 4 bases, and 18 bases separated the two germline ends. In germline, CDR1 is MNHEY, CDR2 SMNVEV (reference sequence).

This clonotype was counted ten times or more. The chain uses TRBV20-1 and TRBJ2-7; TRBD2 agrees at 13 bases. This CDR3 has 19 amino acids. V lost 1 base to trimming and J lost 5 bases; unmatched junction nucleotides: 17. CDR1 and CDR2 (germline): DFQATT, SNEGSKA (reference sequence). The CDR3 spells CSARVGGRLAGGVLHEQYF. Here the CDR3 DNA reads TGCAGTGCTAGAGTCGGGGGACGACTAGCGGGAGGAGTTCTCCACGAGCAGTACTTC.